The text below deals with one TCR beta chain. What it binds is unknown. This sample is part of a study of OX40 agonist ivuxolimab in advanced cancers. As for the study in general: An agonistic human IgG2 monoclonal antibody against OX40 (CD134) was given. Study results and limitations: Fewer expanded clones were found on average in CD4+ than in CD8+ T cells.

Profiled with immunoSEQ multiplex PCR; TCRdb holds only in-frame clones, not every one. The table has 95,000 to 150,000 clones, about nine tenths seen once. Sampling times: baseline, cycle 4 day 1, cycle 7 day 1. CDR1 is MNHEY and CDR2 is SVGAGI in the germline V gene. This CDR3 has 13 amino acids. The ends lost 8 bases at V and 0 bases at J; junction bases unmatched: 3. This rearrangement joins TRBV6-5 to TRBJ2-7; 8 bases line up with TRBD2. The sequences come from CD4+ or CD8+ T cells sorted from blood, collected in a trial of the OX40 agonist ivuxolimab. This TCR was sampled from an adult with an advanced solid tumor such as melanoma, head and neck, liver or kidney cancer. CDR3 residues: CASLGTSSYEQYF. For the CDR3, the DNA is TGTGCCAGCTTAGGGACTAGCTCCTACGAGCAGTACTTC.